This TCR beta chain was sequenced for a study of blood T cell repertoires in COVID-19. Assay used: immunoSEQ multiplex PCR; TCRdb lists only in-frame clones, some missing. In the table there are roughly 250,000 clones, 65% to 85% of which are singletons. The CDR3 is made up of 16 amino acids. Trimming took 5 bases from V and 7 from J; bases not matched to a gene: 8. The germline gives CDR1 WSHSY, CDR2 SAAADI. The TCR comes from a person between 65 and 80 years old with COVID-19, enrolled during active disease. Source material: peripheral blood. The J gene is TRBJ2-5, the V gene TRBV10-2; 15 bases line up with TRBD2. CDR3 protein: CASSFNLGLAGGTQYF. As DNA, the CDR3 is TGCGCCAGCAGTTTTAACCTGGGACTAGCGGGGGGGACCCAGTACTTC.